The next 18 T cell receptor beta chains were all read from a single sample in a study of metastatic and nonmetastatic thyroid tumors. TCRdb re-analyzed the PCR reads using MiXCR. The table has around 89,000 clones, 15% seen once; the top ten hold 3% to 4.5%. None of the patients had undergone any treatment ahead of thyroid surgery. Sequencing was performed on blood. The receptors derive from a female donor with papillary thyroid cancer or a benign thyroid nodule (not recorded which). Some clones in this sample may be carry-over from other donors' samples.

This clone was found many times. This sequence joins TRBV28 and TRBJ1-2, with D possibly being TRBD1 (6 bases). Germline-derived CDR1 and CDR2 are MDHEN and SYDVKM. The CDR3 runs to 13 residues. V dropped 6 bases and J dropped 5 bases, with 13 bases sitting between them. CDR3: CASRSGAVYGYTF. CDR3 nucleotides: TGTGCCAGCAGGTCAGGGGCGGTTTATGGCTACACCTTC.

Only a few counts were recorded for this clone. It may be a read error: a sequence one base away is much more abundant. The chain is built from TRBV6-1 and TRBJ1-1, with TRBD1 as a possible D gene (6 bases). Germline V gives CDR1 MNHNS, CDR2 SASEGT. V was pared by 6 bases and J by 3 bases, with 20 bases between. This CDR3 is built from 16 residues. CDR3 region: CASSNTGSGLDTEAFF. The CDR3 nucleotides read TGTGCCAGCAGCAATACAGGGTCAGGTCTGGACACTGAAGCTTTCTTT.

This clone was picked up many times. In DNA, the CDR3 is TGTGCCAGCAGCTTAGTCGGTTTGGGGGGGGCGAACACCGGGGAGCTGTTTTTT. Amino acid sequence: CASSLVGLGGANTGELFF. The gene calls are TRBV7-2 and TRBJ2-2; 7 nucleotides line up with TRBD2. The CDR3 contains 18 residues. CDR1 SGHTA and CDR2 FQGNSA come from the germline V gene. V lost 1 base to trimming and J lost 0 bases; unmatched junction nucleotides: 8.

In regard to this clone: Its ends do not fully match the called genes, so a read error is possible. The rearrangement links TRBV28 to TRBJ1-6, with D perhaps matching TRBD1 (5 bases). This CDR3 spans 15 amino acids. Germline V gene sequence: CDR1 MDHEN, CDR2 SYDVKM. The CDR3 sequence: CDSSLLQGSQSPLHF. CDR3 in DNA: TGTGACAGCAGTTTACTCCAGGGAAGTCAATCACCCCTCCACTTT.

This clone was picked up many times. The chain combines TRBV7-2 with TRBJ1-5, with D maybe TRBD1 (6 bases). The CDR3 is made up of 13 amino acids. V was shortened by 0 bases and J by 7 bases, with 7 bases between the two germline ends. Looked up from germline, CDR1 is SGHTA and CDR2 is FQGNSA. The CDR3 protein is CASSLAGGQPQHF. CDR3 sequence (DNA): TGTGCCAGCAGCTTAGCAGGGGGGCAGCCCCAGCATTTT.

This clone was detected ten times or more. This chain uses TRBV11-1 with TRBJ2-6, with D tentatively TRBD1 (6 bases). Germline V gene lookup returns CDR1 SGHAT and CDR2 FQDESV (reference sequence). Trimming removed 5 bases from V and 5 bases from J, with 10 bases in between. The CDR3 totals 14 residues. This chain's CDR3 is CASSPTGRANVLTF. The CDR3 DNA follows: TGTGCCAGCAGCCCAACAGGGAGGGCCAACGTCCTGACTTTC.

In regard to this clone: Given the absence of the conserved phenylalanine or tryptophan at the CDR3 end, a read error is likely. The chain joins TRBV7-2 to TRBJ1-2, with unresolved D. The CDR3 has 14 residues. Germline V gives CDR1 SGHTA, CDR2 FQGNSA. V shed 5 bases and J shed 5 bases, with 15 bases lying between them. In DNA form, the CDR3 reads TGTGCCAGCAGCCCATCCAGGACGGGATATGGCTACACCTTA. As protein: CASSPSRTGYGYTL.

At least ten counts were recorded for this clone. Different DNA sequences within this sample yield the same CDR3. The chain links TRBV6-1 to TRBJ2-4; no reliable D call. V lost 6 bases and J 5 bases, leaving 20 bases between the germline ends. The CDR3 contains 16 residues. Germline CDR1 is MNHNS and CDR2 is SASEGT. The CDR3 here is CASSDFWWVEQNIQYF. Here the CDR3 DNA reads TGTGCCAGCAGCGACTTTTGGTGGGTTGAACAAAACATTCAGTACTTC.

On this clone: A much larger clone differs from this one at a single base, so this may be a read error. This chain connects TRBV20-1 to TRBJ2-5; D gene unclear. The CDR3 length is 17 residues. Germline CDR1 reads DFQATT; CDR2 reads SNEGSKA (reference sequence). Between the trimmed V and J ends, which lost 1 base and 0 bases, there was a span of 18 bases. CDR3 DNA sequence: TGCAGTGCTAGAGGCAGTCGGCATCTATATCACCAAGAGACCCAGTACTTC. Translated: CSARGSRHLYHQETQYF.

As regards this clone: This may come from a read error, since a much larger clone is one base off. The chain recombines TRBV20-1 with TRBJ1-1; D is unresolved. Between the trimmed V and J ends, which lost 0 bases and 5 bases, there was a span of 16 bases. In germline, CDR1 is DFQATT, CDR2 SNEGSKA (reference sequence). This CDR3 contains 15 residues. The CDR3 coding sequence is TGCAGTGCTAGAGATAACGCCAGTCCGGGGACTGAAGCTTTCTTT. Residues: CSARDNASPGTEAFF.

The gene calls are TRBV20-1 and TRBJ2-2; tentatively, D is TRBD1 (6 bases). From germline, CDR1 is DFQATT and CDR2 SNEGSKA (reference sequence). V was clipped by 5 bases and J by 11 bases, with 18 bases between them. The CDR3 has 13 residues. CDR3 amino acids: CSAHRDNTVELFF. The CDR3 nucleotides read TGCAGTGCTCACAGGGATAACACCGTTGAGCTGTTTTTT.

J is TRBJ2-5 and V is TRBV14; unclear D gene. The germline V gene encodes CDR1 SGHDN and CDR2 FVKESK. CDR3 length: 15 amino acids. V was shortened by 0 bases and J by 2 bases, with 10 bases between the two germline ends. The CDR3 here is CASSQDFARQETQYF. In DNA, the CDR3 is TGTGCCAGCAGCCAAGATTTCGCACGGCAAGAGACCCAGTACTTC.

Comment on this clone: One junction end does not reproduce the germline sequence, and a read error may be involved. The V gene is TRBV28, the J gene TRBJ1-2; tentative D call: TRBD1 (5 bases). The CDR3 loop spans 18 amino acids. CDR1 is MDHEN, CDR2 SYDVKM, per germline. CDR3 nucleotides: TGTGCCAGCAGCCGTTGGGGGACCCTTCGACGGGGTAACTGTGGCTACACCTTC. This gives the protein CASSRWGTLRRGNCGYTF.

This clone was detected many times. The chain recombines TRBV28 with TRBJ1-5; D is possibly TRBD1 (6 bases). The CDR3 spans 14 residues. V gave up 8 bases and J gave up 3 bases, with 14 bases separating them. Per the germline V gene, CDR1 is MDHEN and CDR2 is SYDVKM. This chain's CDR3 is CASEAGGLNQPQHF. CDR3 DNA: TGTGCCAGCGAGGCCGGGGGCCTCAATCAGCCCCAGCATTTT.

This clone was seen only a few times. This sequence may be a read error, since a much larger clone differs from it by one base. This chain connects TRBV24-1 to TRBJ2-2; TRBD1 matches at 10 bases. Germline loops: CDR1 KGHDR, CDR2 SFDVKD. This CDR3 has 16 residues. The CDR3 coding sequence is TGTGCCACCAGTGACACGGACAGGGGGAACACCTGGGAGCTGTTTTTT. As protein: CATSDTDRGNTWELFF.

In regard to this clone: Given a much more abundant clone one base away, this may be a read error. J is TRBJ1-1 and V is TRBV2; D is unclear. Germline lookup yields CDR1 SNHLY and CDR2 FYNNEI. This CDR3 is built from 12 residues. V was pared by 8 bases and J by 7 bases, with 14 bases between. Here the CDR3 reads CASGREGCEAFF. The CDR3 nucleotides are TGTGCCAGCGGGCGGGAGGGTTGTGAAGCTTTCTTT.

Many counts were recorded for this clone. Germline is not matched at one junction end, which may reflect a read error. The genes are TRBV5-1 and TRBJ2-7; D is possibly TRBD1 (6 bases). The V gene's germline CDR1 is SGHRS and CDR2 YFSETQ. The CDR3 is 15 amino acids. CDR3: CTSSLDRRGSYEQYF. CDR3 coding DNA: TGCACCAGCAGCTTGGACAGAAGGGGGTCCTACGAGCAGTACTTC.

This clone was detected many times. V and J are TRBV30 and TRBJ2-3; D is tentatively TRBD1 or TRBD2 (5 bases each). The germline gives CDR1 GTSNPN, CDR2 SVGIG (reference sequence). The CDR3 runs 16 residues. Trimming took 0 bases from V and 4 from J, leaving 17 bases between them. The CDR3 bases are TGTGCCTGGAGTGTCAGCCCCGGGGCGGGCGCAGATACGCAGTATTTT. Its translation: CAWSVSPGAGADTQYF.